The TCR beta chain under discussion was sequenced for a study of blood T cell repertoires in COVID-19. Study background: Sources were T cells, B-cell-depleted T cells, or PBMCs; the material itself was cDNA or gDNA.

Germline V gene sequence: CDR1 SGHTA, CDR2 FQGNSA. V lost 1 base to trimming and J lost 9 bases; unmatched junction nucleotides: 7. There are 15 residues in the CDR3. Authors' analysis steps: Reference gene primer amplification yielded estimated nucleated cell counts. Some clones are missing from TCRdb's copy, which holds only in-frame ones; the method was immunoSEQ multiplex PCR. Clone size and the V and J calls come from that table; the DNA yielded D and trimming. The table lists 120,000 or so clones, approximately 82% of them singletons. This clonotype was obtained from an older man with active or convalescent COVID-19. Sequencing used peripheral blood. The chain is built from TRBV7-2 and TRBJ2-1; 9 nucleotides align to TRBD2. The CDR3 sequence: CASSLEFSGGLEQFF. The CDR3 DNA reads as TGTGCCAGCAGCTTAGAGTTTAGCGGGGGACTTGAGCAGTTCTTC.